The clone carrying this TCR beta chain was observed many times. The antigen remains undetermined. This sample is part of a study of T cells in Graves' hyperthyroidism and ophthalmopathy. Study background: Upon initial diagnosis and before any treatment, peripheral blood was collected. The study, taken as a whole, reports: Most thyroid clonotypes with frequency above 0.001 were detected in blood.

The investigators amplified TCR beta CDR3 regions from RNA transcripts. With the HTBI primer set, the TCR CDR3 went through a first round of RT-PCR. TCRdb used MiXCR to reprocess the multiplex PCR reads, holding one entry per CDR3 protein. The sample lists around 440,000 distinct CDR3 sequences, 15% to 18% seen once, with around 7.3% in the top ten. Diagnostic decisions used clinical symptoms, serum thyroxine and TRAb, thyroid ultrasound and orbital computed tomography. Trimming cost V 1 base and J 6 bases, with 9 bases left between them. Germline CDR1 reads GTSNPN; CDR2 reads SVGIG (reference sequence). The CDR3 has 12 amino acids.

The sequenced sample consisted of blood. This TCR came from a woman aged 18-29 years with Graves' hyperthyroidism. This chain links TRBV30 with TRBJ1-1; D is uncertain. The CDR3 loop reads CAWSDSISEAFF. CDR3 DNA: TGTGCCTGGAGTGACAGTATCTCTGAAGCTTTCTTT.